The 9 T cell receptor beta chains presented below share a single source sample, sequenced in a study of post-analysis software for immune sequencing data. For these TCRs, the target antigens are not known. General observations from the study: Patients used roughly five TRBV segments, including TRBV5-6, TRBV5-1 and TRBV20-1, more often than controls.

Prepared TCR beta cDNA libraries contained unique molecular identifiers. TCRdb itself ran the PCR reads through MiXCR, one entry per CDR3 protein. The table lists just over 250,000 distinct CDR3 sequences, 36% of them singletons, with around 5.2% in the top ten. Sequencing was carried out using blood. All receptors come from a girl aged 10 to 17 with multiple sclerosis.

CDR3 coding DNA: TGCAGTGCTAGAGAGGGATTTTTCTACCAAGAGACCCAGTACTTC. It codes for CSAREGFFYQETQYF. This chain links TRBV20-1 with TRBJ2-5; no reliable D call. Germline values: CDR1 DFQATT, CDR2 SNEGSKA (reference sequence). CDR3 length: 15 residues. V was trimmed by 0 bases and J by 0 bases, leaving 11 bases between them.

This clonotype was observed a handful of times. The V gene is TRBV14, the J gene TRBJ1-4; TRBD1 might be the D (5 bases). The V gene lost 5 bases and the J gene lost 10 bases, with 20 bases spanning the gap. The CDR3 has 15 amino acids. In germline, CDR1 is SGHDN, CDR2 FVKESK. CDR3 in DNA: TGTGCCAGCAGCTTAGCCGGGACCAACGTCGGAAAACTGTTTTTT. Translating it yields CASSLAGTNVGKLFF.

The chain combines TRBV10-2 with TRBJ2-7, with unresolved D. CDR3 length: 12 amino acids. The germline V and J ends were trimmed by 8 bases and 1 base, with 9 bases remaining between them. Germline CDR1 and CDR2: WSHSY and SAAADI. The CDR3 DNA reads TGCGCCAGCCGATGGGATTCCTACGAGCAGTACTTC. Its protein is CASRWDSYEQYF.

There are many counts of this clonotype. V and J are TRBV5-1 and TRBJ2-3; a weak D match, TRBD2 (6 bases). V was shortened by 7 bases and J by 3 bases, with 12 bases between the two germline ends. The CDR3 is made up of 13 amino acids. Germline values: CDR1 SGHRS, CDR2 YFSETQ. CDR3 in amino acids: CASRPGGTDTQYF. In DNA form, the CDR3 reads TGCGCCAGCCGACCTGGGGGGACAGATACGCAGTATTTT.

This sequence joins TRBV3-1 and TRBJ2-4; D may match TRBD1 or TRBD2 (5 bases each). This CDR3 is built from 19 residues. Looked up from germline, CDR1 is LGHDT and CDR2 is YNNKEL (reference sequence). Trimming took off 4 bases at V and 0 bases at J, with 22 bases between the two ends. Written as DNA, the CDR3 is TGTGCCAGCAGCCGGACTCCCCAGCCGGGACCAATAGCCAAAAACATTCAGTACTTC. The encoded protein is CASSRTPQPGPIAKNIQYF.

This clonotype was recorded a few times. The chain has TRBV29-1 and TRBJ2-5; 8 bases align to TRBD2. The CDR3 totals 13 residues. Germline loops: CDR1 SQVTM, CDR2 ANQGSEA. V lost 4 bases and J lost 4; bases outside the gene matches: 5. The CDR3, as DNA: TGCAGCGTTGGACTAGCGTTGGGAGAGACCCAGTACTTC. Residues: CSVGLALGETQYF.

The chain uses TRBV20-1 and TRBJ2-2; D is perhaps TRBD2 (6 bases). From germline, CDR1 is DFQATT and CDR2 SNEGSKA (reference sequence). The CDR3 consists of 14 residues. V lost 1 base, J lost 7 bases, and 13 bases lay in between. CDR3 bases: TGCAGTGCTAGAGGAGGGAGGAGAGGCGGGGAGCTGTTTTTT. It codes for CSARGGRRGGELFF.

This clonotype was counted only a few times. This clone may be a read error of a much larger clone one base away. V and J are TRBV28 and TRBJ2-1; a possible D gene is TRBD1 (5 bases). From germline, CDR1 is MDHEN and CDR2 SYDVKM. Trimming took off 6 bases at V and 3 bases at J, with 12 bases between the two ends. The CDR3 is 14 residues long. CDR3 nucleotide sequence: TGTGCCAGCAGCATAAGACAGAGCTACAATGAGCAGTTCTTC. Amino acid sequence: CASSIRQSYNEQFF.

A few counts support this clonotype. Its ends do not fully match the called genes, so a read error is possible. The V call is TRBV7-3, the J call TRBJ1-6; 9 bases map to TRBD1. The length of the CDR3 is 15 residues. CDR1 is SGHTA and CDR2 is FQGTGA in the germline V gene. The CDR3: CASSLTGQGNSPPHF. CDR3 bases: TGTGCCAGCAGCTTAACGGGACAGGGAAATTCACCCCCCCACTTT.